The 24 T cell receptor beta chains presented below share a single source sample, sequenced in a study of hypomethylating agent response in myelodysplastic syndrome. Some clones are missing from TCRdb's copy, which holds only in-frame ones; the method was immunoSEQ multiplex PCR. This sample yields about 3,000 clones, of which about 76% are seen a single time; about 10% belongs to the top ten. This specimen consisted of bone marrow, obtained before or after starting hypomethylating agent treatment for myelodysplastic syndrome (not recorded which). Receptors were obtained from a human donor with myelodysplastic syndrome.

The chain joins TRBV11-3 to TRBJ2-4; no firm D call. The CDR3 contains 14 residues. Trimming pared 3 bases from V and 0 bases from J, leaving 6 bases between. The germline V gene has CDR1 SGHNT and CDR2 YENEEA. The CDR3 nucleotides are TGTGCCAGCAGCTTCGAAATAGCCAAAAACATTCAGTACTTC. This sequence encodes CASSFEIAKNIQYF.

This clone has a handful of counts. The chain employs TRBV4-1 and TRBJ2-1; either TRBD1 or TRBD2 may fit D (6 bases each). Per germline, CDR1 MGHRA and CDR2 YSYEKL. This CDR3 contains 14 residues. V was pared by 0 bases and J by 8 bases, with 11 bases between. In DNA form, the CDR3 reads TGCGCCAGCAGCCAAGATAAAGGGGGGTATGAGCAGTTCTTC. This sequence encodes CASSQDKGGYEQFF.

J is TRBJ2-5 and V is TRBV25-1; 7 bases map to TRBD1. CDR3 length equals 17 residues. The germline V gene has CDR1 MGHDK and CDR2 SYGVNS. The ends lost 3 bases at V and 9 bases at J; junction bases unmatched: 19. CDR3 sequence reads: CASSDFPSGQIRGAQYF. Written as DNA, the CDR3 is TGTGCCAGCAGTGATTTCCCCTCGGGACAGATACGAGGGGCCCAGTACTTC.

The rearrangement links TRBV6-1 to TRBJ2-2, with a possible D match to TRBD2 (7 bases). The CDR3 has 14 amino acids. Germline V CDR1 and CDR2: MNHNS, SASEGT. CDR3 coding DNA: TGTTGCTGTAAAGGGGGGGAAAACACCGGGGAGCTGTTTTTT. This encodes CCCKGGENTGELFF.

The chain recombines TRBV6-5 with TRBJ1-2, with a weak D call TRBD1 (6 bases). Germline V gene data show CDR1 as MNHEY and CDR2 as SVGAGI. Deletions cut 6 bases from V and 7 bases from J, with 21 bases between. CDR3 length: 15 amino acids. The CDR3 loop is CASSPRAGGAGGYTF. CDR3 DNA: TGTGCCAGCAGCCCCCGGGCGGGGGGCGCTGGTGGCTACACCTTC.

This CDR3 is CAWGNRNPEAFF. The CDR3 bases are TGTGCCTGGGGAAACAGGAATCCTGAAGCTTTCTTT. The rearrangement uses TRBV30 and TRBJ1-1, with a tentative D call TRBD1 (5 bases). Germline-derived CDR1 and CDR2 are GTSNPN and SVGIG (reference sequence). The CDR3 is 12 amino acids. Deletions cut 5 bases from V and 6 bases from J, with 13 bases between.

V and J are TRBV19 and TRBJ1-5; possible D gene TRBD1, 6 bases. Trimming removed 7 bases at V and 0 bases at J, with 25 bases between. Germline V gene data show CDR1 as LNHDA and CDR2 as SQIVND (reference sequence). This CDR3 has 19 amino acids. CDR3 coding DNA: TGTGCCAGTAACGGGGTATTCGTGGACAGCGAAGATAGCAATCAGCCCCAGCATTTT. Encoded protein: CASNGVFVDSEDSNQPQHF.

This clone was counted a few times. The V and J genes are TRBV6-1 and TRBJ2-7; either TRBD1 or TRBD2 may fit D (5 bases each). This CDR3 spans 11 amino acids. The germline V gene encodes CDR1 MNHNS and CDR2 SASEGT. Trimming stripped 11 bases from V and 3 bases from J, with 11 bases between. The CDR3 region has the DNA TGTGCCGGGGGTAAAGGCTACGAGCAGTACTTC. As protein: CAGGKGYEQYF.

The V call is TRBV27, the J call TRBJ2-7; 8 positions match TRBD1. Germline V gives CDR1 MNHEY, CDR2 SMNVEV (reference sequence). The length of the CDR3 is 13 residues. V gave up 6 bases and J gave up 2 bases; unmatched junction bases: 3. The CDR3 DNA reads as TGTGCCAGCAGGGGGACAGGTCCCTACGAGCAGTACTTC. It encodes CASRGTGPYEQYF.

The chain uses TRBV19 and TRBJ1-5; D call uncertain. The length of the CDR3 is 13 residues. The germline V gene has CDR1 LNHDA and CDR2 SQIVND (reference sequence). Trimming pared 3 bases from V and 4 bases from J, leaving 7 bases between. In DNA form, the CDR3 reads TGTGCCAGTAGTATGAACAGAAATCAGCCCCAGCATTTT. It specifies CASSMNRNQPQHF. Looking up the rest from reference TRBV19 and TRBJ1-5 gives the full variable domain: DGGITQSPKYLFRKEGQNVTLSCEQNLNHDAMYWYRQDPGQGLRLIYYSQIVNDFQKGDIAEGYSVSREKKESFPLTVTSAQKNPTAFYLCASSMNRNQPQHFGDGTRLSIL.

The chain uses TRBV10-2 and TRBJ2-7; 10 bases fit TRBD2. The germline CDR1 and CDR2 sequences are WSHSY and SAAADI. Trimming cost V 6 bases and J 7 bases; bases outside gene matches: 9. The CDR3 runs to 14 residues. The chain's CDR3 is CASSLAGGLREQYF. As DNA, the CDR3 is TGCGCCAGCAGCTTAGCGGGGGGCCTACGGGAGCAGTACTTC.

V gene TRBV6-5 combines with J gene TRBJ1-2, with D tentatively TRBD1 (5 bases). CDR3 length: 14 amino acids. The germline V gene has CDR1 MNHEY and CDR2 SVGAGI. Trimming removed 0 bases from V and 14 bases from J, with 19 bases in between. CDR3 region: CASSYSSDSSFWTF. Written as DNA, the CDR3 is TGTGCCAGCAGTTACTCGAGTGACAGCTCTTTTTGGACCTTC.

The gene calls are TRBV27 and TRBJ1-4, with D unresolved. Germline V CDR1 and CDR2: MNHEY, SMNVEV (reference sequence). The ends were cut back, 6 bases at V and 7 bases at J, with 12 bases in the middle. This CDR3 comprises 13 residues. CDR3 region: CASSWMRSEKLFF. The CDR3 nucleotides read TGTGCCAGCAGCTGGATGAGAAGTGAAAAACTGTTTTTT.

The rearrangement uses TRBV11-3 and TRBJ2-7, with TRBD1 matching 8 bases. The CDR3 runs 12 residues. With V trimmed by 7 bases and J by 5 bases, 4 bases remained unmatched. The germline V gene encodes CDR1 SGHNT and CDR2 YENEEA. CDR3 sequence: CASNPGGHEQYF. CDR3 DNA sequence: TGTGCCAGCAATCCAGGGGGCCACGAGCAGTACTTC.

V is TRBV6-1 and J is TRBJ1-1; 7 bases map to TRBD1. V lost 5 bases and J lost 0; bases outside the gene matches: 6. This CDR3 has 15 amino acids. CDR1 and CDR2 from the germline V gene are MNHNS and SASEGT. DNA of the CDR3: TGTGCCAGCAGTTTACGGACAGGACTGAACACTGAAGCTTTCTTT. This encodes CASSLRTGLNTEAFF.

CDR3 bases: TGTGCCAGCTCTAGGGGACAGTCCTCCTACGAGCAGTACTTC. This gives the protein CASSRGQSSYEQYF. The chain combines TRBV6-6 with TRBJ2-7; 7 bases map to TRBD1. The germline gives CDR1 MNHNY, CDR2 SVGAGI (reference sequence). The CDR3 is made up of 14 amino acids. The ends lost 8 bases at V and 0 bases at J; junction bases unmatched: 7.

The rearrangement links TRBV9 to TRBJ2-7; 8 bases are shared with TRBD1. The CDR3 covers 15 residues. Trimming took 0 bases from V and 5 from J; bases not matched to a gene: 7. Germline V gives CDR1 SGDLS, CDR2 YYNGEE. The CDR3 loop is CASSVDGQGFHEQYF. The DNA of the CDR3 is TGTGCCAGCAGCGTAGATGGACAGGGTTTCCACGAGCAGTACTTC.

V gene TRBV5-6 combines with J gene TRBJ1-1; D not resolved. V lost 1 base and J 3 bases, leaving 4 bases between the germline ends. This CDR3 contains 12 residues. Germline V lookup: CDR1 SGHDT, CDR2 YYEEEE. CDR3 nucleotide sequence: TGTGCCAGCAGCTTGAGGGACACTGAAGCTTTCTTT. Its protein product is CASSLRDTEAFF.

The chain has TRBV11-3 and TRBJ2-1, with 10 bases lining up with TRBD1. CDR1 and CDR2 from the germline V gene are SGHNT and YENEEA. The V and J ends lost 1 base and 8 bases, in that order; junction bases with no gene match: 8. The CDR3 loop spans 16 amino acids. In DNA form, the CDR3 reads TGTGCCAGCAGCTTAGGTCGACAGGGGGCGCGGGATGAGCAGTTCTTC. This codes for CASSLGRQGARDEQFF.

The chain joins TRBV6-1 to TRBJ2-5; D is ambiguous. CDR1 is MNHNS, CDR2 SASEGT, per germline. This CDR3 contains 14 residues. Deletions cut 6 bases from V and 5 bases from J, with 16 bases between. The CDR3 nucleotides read TGTGCCAGCAGCCGGGCCCTAACCGGGGAGACCCAGTACTTC. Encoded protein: CASSRALTGETQYF.

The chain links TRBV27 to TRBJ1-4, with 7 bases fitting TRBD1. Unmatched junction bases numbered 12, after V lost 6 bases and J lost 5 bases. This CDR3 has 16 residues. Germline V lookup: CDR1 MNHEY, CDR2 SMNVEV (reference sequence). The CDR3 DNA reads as TGTGCCAGCAGGAGGGCAACAGGGGCAGCGAATGAAAAACTGTTTTTT. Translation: CASRRATGAANEKLFF.

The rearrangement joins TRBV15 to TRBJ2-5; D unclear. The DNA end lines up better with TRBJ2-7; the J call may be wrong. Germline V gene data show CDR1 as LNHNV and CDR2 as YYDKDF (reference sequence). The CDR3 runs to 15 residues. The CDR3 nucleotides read TGTGCCACCAGCAGAGAGGGCAGCCCCTCCTACGAGCAGTACTTC. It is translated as CATSREGSPSYEQYF.

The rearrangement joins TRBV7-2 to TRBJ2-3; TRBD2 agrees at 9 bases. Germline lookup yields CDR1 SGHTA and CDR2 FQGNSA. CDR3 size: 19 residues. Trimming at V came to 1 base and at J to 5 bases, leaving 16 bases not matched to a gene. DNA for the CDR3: TGTGCCAGCAGCTTAGGGGTATGGCTAGCGGGGATCGACGTAGATACGCAGTATTTT. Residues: CASSLGVWLAGIDVDTQYF. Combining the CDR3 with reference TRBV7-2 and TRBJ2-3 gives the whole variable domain GAGVSQSPSNKVTEKGKDVELRCDPISGHTALYWYRQSLGQGLEFLIYFQGNSAPDKSGLPSDRFSAERTGGSVSTLTIQRTQQEDSAVYLCASSLGVWLAGIDVDTQYFGPGTRLTVL.

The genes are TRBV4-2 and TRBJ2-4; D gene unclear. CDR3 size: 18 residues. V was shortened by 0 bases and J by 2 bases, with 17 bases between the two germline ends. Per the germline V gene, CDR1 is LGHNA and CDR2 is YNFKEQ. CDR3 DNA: TGTGCCAGCAGCCAAGAGGACGGGTTCTACTCTACCAAAAACATTCAGTACTTC. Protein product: CASSQEDGFYSTKNIQYF.